This T cell receptor beta chain was retrieved from a study of CD8 T cells in ankylosing spondylitis. Broader study findings: Roughly 8 highly homologous variants made up a TCR beta motif that seemed to typify ankylosing spondylitis blood. From matched ankylosing spondylitis synovial fluid, disease-linked clones were reportedly recovered at significantly enriched levels. Some motif variants were previously reported in reactive arthritis synovial fluid and blood. Disease-linked clones proved CD8+ and comparatively uncommon in peripheral blood.

About this clonotype itself: Its specificity is unknown. A much larger clone is a single base away; this may be a read error.

The length of the CDR3 is 17 residues. Germline assignment: CDR1 SGHRS and CDR2 YFSETQ. Each TCR beta library was made by quantitative 5'-RACE that incorporated molecular barcodes. TCRdb reanalysed the 5' RACE reads using MiXCR and keeps one entry per CDR3 protein. In the table there are hundreds of thousands of distinct CDR3 sequences, roughly 15% of which are singletons. This chain links TRBV5-1 with TRBJ2-3; D is undetermined. The sequenced sample consisted of blood, either unsorted or a sorted T cell fraction (not recorded which). This TCR derives from a male donor with ankylosing spondylitis. The DNA for the CDR3 is TGCGCCAGCAGCCTCCCACCGAAGGATGGATCTACAGAAACGCAGTATTTT. Translating it yields CASSLPPKDGSTETQYF.